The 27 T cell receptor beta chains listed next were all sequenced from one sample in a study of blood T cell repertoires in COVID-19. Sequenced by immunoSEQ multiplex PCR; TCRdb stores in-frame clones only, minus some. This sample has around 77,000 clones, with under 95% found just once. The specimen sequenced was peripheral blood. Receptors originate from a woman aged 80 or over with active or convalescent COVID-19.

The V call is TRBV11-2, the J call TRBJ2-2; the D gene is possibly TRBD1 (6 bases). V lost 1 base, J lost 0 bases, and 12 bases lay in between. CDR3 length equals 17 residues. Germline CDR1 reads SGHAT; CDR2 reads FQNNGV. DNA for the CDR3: TGTGCCAGCAGCTTAGCTGGACAGACCTCGAACACCGGGGAGCTGTTTTTT. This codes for CASSLAGQTSNTGELFF. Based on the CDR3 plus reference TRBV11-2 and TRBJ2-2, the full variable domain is EAGVAQSPRYKIIEKRQSVAFWCNPISGHATLYWYQQILGQGPKLLIQFQNNGVVDDSQLPKDRFSAERLKGVDSTLKIQPAKLEDSAVYLCASSLAGQTSNTGELFFGEGSRLTVL.

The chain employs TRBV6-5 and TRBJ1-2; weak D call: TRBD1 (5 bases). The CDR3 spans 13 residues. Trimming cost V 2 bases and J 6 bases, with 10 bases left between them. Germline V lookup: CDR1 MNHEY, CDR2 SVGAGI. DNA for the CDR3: TGTGCCAGCAGTTACCGCGCAGGGAATGGCTACACCTTC. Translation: CASSYRAGNGYTF.

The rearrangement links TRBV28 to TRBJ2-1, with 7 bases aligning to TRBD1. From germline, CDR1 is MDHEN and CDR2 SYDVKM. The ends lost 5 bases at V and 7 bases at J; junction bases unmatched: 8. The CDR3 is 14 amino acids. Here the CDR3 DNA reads TGTGCCAGCAGTCTTTTGAGGGGGCGGAATGAGCAGTTCTTC. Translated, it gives CASSLLRGRNEQFF. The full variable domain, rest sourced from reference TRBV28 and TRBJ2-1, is DVKVTQSSRYLVKRTGEKVFLECVQDMDHENMFWYRQDPGLGLRLIYFSYDVKMKEKGDIPEGYSVSREKKERFSLILESASTNQTSMYLCASSLLRGRNEQFFGPGTRLTVL.

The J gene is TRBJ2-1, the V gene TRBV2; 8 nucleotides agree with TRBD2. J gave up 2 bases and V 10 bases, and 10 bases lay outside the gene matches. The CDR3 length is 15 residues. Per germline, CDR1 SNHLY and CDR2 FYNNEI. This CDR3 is CATSLLAATYNEQFF. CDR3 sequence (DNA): TGTGCCACCTCATTACTAGCGGCTACCTACAATGAGCAGTTCTTC.

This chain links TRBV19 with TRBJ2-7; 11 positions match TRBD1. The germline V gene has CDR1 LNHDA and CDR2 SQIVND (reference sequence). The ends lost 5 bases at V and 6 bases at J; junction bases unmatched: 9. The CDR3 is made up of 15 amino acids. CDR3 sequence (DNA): TGTGCCAGTAGTCGCCTCGGGACAGGGGGAACCGAGCAGTACTTC. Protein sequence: CASSRLGTGGTEQYF.

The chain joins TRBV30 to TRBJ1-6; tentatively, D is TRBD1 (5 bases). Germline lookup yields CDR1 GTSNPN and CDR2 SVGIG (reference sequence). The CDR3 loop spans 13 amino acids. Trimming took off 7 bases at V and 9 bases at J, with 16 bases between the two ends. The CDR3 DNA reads TGTGCCTTGGATACGGGGGTCAGTTCACCCCTCCACTTT. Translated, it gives CALDTGVSSPLHF. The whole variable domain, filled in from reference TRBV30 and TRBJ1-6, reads SQTIHQWPATLVQPVGSPLSLECTVEGTSNPNLYWYRQAAGRGLQLLFYSVGIGQISSEVPQNLSASRPQDRQFILSSKKLLLSDSGFYLCALDTGVSSPLHFGNGTRLTVT.

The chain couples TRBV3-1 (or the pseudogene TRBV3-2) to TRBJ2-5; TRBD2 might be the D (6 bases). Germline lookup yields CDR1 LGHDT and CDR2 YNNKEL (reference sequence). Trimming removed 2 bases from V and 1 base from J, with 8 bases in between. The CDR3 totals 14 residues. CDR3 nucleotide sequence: TGTGCCAGCAGCCAAATGGGACTCCAAGAGACCCAGTACTTC. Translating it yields CASSQMGLQETQYF.

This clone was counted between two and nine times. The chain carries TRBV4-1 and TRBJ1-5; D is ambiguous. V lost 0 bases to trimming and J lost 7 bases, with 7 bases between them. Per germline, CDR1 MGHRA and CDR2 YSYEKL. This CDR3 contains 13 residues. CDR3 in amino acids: CASSQDLGQPQHF. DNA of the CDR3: TGCGCCAGCAGCCAAGATCTCGGGCAGCCCCAGCATTTT.

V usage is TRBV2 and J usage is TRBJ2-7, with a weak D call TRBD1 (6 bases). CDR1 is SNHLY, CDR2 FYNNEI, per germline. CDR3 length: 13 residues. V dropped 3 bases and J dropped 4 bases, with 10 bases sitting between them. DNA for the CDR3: TGTGCCAGCAGTGAGGGACAAACTTACGAGCAGTACTTC. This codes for CASSEGQTYEQYF.

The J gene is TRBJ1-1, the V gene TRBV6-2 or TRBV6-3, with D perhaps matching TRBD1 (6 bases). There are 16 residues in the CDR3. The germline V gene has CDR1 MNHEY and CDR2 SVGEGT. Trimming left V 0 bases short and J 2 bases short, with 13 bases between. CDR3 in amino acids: CASSYSRTGINTEAFF. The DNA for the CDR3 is TGTGCCAGCAGTTACTCCCGAACAGGGATAAACACTGAAGCTTTCTTT.

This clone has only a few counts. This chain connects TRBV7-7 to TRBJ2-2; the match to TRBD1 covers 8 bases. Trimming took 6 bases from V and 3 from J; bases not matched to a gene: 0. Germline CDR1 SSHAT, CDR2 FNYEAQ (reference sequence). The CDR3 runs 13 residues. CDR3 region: CASRTGDTGELFF. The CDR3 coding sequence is TGTGCCAGCAGGACAGGGGACACCGGGGAGCTGTTTTTT.

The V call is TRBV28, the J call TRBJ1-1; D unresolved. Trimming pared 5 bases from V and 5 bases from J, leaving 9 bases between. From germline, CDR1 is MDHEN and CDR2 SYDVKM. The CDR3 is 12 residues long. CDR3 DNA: TGTGCCAGCAGTGTGCGTGTGACTGAAGCTTTCTTT. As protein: CASSVRVTEAFF.

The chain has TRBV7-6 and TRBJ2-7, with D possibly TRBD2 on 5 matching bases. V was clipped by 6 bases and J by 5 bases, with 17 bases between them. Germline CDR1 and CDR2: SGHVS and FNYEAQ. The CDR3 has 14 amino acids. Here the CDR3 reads CASSRGSGGHEQYF. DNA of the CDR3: TGTGCCAGCAGTCGTGGCAGCGGCGGGCACGAGCAGTACTTC.

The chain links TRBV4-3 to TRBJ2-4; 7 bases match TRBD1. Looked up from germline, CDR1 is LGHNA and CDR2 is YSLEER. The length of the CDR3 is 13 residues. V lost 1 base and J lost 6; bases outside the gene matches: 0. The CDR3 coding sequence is TGCGCCAGCAGCCAAGGGGACAGAAACATTCAGTACTTC. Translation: CASSQGDRNIQYF.

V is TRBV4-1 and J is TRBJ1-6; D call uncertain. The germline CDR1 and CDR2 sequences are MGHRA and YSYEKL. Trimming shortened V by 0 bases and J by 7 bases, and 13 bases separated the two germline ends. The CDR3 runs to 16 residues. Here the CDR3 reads CASSQDRGTWNSPLHF. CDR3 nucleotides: TGCGCCAGCAGCCAAGATCGAGGTACTTGGAATTCACCCCTCCACTTT.

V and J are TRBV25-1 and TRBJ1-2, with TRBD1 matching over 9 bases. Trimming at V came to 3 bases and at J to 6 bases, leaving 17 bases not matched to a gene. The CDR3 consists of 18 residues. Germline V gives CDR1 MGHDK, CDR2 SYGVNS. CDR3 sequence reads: CASSEYRDRAPFRDGYTF. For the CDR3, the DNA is TGTGCCAGCAGTGAGTACCGGGACAGGGCACCCTTTAGGGATGGCTACACCTTC.

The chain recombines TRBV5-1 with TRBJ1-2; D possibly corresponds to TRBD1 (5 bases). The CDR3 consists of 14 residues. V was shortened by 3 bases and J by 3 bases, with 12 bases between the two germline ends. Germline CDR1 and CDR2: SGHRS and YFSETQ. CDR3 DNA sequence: TGCGCCAGCAGCTGGATCCCGGGGGACTATGGCTACACCTTC. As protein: CASSWIPGDYGYTF.

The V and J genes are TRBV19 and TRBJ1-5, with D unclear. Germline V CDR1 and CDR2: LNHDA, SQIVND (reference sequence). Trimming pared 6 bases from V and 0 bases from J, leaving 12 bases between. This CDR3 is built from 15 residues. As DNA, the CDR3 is TGTGCCAGTAGGAGGGAGCCGGCTAGCAATCAGCCCCAGCATTTT. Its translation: CASRREPASNQPQHF.

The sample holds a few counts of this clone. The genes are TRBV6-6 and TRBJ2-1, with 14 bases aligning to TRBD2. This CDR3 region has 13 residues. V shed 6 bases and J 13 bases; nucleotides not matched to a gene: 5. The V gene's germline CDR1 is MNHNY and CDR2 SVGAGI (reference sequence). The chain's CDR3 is CASSPGTSGGQFF. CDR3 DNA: TGTGCCAGCAGCCCCGGGACTAGCGGGGGACAGTTCTTC.

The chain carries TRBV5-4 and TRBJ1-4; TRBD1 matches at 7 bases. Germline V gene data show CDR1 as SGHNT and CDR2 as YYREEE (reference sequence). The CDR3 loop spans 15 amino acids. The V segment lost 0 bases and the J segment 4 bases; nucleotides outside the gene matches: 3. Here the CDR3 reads CASSLAGQVNEKLFF. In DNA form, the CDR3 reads TGTGCCAGCAGCTTGGCCGGACAGGTTAATGAAAAACTGTTTTTT.

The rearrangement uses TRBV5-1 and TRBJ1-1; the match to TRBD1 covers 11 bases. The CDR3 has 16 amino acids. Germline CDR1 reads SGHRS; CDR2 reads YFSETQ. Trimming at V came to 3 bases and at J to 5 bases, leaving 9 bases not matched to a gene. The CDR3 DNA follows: TGCGCCAGCAGCTATCAAGGACAGGGGGCCGGGACTGAAGCTTTCTTT. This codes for CASSYQGQGAGTEAFF. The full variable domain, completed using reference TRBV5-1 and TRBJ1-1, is KAGVTQTPRYLIKTRGQQVTLSCSPISGHRSVSWYQQTPGQGLQFLFEYFSETQRNKGNFPGRFSGRQFSNSRSEMNVSTLELGDSALYLCASSYQGQGAGTEAFFGQGTRLTVV.

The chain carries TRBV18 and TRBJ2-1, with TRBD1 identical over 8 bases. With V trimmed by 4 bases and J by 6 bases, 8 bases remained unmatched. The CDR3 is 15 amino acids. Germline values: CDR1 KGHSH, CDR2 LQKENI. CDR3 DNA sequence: TGTGCCAGCTCACGACCGGGACAGGTATTCAATGAGCAGTTCTTC. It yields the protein CASSRPGQVFNEQFF.

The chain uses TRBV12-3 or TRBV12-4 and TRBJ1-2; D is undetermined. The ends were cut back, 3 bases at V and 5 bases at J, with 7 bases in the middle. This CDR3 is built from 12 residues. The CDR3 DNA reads TGTGCCAGCAGTTTTGCGAGGTATGGCTACACCTTC. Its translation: CASSFARYGYTF.

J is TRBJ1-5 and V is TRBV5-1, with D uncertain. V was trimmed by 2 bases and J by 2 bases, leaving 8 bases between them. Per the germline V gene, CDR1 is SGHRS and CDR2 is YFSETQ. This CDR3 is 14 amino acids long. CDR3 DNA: TGCGCCAGCAGCTTTAACAGTCGCAATCAGCCCCAGCATTTT. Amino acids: CASSFNSRNQPQHF.

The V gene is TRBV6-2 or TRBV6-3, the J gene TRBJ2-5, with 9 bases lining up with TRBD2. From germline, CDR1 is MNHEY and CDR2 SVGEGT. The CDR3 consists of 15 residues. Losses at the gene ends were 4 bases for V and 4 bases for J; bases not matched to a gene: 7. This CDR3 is CASSSPGTSRETQYF. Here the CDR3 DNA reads TGTGCCAGCAGTTCCCCCGGGACTAGCAGAGAGACCCAGTACTTC.

The CDR3 is CASSYDTGIYGYTF. In DNA form, the CDR3 reads TGTGCCAGCAGTTACGATACAGGGATCTATGGCTACACCTTC. The gene calls are TRBV6-2 or TRBV6-3 and TRBJ1-2; D perhaps matches TRBD1 (6 bases). The germline CDR1 and CDR2 sequences are MNHEY and SVGEGT. The CDR3 consists of 14 residues. V lost 2 bases, J lost 4 bases, and 11 bases lay in between.

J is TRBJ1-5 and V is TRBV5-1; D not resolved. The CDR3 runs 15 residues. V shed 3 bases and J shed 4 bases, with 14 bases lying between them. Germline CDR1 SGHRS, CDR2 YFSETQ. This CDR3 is CASSWEGGRNQPQHF. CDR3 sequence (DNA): TGCGCCAGCAGCTGGGAGGGAGGGAGAAATCAGCCCCAGCATTTT.